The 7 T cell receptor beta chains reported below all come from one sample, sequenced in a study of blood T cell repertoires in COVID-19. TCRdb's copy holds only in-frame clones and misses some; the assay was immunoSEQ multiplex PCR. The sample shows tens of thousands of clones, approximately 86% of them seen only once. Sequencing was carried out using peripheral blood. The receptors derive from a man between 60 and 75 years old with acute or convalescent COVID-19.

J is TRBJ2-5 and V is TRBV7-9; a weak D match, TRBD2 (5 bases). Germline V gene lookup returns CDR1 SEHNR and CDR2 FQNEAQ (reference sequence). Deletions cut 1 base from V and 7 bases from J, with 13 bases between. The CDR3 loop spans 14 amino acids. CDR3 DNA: TGTGCCAGCAGCTTAGATGCGGGCCTGGGGACCCAGTACTTC. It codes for CASSLDAGLGTQYF.

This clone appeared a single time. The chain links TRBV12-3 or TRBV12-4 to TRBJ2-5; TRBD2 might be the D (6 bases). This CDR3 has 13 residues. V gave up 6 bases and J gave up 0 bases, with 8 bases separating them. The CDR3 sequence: CASRGRNQETQYF. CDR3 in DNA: TGTGCCAGCAGGGGGAGGAACCAAGAGACCCAGTACTTC.

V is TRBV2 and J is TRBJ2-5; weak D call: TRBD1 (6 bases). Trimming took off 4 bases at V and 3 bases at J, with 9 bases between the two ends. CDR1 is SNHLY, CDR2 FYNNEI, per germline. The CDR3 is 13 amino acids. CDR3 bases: TGTGCCAGCAGTGTAGCAGGGGAAGAGACCCAGTACTTC. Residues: CASSVAGEETQYF.

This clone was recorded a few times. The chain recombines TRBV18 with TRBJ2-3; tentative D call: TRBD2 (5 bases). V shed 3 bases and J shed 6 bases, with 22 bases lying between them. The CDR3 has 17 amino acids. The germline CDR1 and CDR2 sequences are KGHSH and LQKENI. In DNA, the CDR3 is TGTGCCAGCTCACCCTTGCGGGCGACTCCCCTCCCCGATACGCAGTATTTT. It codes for CASSPLRATPLPDTQYF.

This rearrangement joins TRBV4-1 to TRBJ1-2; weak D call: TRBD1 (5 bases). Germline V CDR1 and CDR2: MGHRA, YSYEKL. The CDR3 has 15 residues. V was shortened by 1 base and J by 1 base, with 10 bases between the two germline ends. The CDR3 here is CASSQAGGVNYGYTF. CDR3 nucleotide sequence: TGCGCCAGCAGCCAAGCGGGGGGGGTTAACTATGGCTACACCTTC.

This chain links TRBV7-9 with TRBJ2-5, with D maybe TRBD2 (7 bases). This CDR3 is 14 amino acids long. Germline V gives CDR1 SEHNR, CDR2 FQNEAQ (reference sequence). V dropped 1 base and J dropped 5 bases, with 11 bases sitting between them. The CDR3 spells CASSLGGGTETQYF. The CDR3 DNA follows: TGTGCCAGCAGCTTAGGCGGGGGCACGGAGACCCAGTACTTC.

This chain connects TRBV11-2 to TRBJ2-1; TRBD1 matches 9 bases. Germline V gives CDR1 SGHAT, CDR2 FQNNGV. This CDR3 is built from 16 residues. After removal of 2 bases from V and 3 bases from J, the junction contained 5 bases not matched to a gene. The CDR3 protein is CASSLIGTGSYNEQFF. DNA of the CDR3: TGTGCCAGCAGCTTAATCGGGACAGGGAGCTACAATGAGCAGTTCTTC.